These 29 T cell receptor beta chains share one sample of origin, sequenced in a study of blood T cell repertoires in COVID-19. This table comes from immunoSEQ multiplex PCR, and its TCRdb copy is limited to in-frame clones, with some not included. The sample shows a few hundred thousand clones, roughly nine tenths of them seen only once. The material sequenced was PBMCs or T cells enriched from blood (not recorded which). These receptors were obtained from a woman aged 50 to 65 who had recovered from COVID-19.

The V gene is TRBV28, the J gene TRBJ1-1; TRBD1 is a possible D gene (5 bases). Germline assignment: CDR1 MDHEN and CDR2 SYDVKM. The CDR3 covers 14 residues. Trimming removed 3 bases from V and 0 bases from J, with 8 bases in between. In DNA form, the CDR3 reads TGTGCCAGCAGTTTCGGCAGGGTGAACACTGAAGCTTTCTTT. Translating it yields CASSFGRVNTEAFF.

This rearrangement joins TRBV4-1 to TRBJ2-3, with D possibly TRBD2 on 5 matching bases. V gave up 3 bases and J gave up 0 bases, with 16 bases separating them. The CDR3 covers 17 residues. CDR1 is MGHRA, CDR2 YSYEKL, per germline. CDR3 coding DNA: TGCGCCAGCAGCCATTCCTTGACTAAAACTAGCACAGATACGCAGTATTTT. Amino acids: CASSHSLTKTSTDTQYF.

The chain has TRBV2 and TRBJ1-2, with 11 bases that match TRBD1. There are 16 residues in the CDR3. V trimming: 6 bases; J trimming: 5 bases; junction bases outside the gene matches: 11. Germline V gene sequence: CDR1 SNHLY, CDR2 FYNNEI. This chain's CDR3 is CASRGGQGAAHYGYTF. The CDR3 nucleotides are TGTGCCAGCAGAGGAGGACAGGGGGCGGCTCATTATGGCTACACCTTC.

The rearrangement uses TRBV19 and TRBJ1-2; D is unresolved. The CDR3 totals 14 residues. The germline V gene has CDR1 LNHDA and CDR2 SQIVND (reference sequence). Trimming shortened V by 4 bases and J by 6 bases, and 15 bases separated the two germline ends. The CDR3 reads CASSKSSGMNGYTF. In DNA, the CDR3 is TGTGCCAGTAGTAAGAGTTCCGGGATGAATGGCTACACCTTC.

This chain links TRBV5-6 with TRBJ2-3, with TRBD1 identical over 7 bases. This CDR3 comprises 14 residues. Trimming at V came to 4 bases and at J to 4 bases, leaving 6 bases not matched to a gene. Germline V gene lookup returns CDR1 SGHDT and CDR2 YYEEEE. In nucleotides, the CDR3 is TGTGCCAGCAGCCACCGACAGGGCTCAGATACGCAGTATTTT. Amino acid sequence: CASSHRQGSDTQYF.

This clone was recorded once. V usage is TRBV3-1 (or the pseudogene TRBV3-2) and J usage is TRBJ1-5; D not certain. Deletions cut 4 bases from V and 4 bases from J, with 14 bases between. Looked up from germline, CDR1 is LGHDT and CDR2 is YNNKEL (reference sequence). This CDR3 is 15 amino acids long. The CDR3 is CASSPSSGGNQPQHF. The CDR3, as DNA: TGTGCCAGCAGCCCTTCGTCAGGCGGGAATCAGCCCCAGCATTTT.

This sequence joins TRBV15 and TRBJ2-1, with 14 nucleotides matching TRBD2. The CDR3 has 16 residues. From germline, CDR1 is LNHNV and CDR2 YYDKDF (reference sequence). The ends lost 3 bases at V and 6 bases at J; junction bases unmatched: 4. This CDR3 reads CATSRKGTSGSNEQFF. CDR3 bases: TGTGCCACCAGCAGGAAGGGGACTAGCGGGAGCAATGAGCAGTTCTTC.

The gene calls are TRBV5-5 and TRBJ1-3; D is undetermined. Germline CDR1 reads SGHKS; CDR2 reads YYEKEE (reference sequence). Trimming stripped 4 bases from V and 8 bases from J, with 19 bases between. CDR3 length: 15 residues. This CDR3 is CASSTRYPPEDTIYF. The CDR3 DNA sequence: TGTGCCAGCAGCACCCGATACCCCCCAGAGGACACCATATATTTT.

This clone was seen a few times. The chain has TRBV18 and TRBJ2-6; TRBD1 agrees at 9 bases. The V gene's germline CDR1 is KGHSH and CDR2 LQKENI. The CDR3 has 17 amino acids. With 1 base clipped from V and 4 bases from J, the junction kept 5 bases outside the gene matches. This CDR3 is CASSPRTGDSGANVLTF. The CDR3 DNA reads TGTGCCAGCTCACCACGGACAGGGGATTCGGGGGCCAACGTCCTGACTTTC.

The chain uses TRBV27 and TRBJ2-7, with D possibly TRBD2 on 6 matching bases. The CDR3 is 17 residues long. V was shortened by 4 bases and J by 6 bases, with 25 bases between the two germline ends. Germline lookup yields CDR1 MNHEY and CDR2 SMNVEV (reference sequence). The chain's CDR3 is CASSSGDSRRFRSEQYF. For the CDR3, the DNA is TGTGCCAGCAGTTCCGGGGACTCCAGAAGATTTCGGAGCGAGCAGTACTTC.

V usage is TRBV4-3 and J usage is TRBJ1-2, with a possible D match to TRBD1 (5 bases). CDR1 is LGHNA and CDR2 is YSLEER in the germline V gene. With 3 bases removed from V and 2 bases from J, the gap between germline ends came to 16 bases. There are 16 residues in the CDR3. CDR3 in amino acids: CASSQGVGGKNYGYTF. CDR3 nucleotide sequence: TGCGCCAGCAGCCAGGGGGTGGGGGGGAAAAACTATGGCTACACCTTC.

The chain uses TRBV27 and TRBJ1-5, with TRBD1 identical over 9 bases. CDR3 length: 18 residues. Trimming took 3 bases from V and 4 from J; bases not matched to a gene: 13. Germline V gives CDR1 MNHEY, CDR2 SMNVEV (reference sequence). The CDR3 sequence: CASSFRARGQGMNQPQHF. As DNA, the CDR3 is TGTGCCAGCAGTTTTCGCGCCAGAGGACAGGGGATGAATCAGCCCCAGCATTTT.

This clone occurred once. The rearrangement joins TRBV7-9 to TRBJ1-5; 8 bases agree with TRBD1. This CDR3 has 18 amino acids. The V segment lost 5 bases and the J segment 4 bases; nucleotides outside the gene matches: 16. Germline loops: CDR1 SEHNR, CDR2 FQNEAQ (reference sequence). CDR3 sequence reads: CASSPLGQGALRNQPQHF. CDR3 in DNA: TGTGCCAGCAGCCCCCTTGGACAGGGAGCCCTCAGGAATCAGCCCCAGCATTTT.

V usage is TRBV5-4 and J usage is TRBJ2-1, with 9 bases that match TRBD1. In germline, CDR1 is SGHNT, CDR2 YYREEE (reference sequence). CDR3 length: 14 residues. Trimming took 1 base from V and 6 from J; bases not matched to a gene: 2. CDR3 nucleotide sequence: TGTGCCAGCAGCTTGCCGGGACAGGGCAATGAGCAGTTCTTC. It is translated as CASSLPGQGNEQFF.

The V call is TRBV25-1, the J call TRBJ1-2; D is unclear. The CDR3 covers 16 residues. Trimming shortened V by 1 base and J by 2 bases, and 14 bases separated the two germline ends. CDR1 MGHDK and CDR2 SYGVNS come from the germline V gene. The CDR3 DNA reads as TGTGCCAGCAGTGAATCGTCGCGGGTTTACAACTATGGCTACACCTTC. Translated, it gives CASSESSRVYNYGYTF.

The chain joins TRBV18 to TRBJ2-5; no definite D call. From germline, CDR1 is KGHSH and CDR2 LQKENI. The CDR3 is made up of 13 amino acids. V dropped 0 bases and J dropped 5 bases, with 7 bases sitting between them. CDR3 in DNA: TGTGCCAGCTCACCACCGAGATGGGAGACCCAGTACTTC. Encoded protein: CASSPPRWETQYF.

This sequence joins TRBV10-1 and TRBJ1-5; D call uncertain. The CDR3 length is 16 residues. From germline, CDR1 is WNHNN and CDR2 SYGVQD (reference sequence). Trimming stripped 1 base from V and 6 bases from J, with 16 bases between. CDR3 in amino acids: CASSEFGGQGTQPQHF. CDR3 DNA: TGCGCCAGCAGTGAGTTTGGAGGGCAAGGTACTCAGCCCCAGCATTTT.

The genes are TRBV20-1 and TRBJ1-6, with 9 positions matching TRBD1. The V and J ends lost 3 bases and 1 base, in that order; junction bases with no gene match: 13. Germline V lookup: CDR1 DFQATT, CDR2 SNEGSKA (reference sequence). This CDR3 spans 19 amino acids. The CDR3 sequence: CSASGPGQGFGSYNSPLHF. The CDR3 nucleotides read TGCAGTGCTAGTGGTCCGGGACAGGGCTTTGGGTCCTATAATTCACCCCTCCACTTT.

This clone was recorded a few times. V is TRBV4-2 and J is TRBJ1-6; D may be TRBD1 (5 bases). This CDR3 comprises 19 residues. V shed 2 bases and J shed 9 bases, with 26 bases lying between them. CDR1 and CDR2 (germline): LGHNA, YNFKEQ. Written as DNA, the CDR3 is TGTGCCAGCAGCCAAAGGATACCCACCGGGAGGACCGGGGGTTCACCCCTCCACTTT. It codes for CASSQRIPTGRTGGSPLHF.

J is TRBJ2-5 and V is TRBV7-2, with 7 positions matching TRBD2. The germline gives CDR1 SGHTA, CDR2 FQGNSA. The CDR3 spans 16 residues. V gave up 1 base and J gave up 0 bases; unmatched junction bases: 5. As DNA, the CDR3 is TGTGCCAGCAGCTTAGGCCGTGGGGGGGACCAAGAGACCCAGTACTTC. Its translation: CASSLGRGGDQETQYF.

The CDR3 DNA reads TGTGCCAGCAGCATCCGACAGGGGGATAGCAATCAGCCCCAGCATTTT. Its protein is CASSIRQGDSNQPQHF. The V gene is TRBV5-6, the J gene TRBJ1-5; 9 nucleotides match TRBD1. Looked up from germline, CDR1 is SGHDT and CDR2 is YYEEEE. Trimming took 4 bases from V and 0 from J; bases not matched to a gene: 5. The CDR3 spans 16 residues.

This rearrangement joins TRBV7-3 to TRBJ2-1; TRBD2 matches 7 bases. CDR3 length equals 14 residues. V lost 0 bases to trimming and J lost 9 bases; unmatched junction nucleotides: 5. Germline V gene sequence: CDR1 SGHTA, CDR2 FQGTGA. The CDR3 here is CASSLTGGPGEQFF. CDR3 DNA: TGTGCCAGCAGCTTAACGGGAGGGCCGGGTGAGCAGTTCTTC.

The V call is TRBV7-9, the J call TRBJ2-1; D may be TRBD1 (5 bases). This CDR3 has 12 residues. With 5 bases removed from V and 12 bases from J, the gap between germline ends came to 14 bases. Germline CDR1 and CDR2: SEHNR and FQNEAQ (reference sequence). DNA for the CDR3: TGTGCCAGCAGCGGGGCTAAGCAGGGGCAGTTCTTC. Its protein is CASSGAKQGQFF.

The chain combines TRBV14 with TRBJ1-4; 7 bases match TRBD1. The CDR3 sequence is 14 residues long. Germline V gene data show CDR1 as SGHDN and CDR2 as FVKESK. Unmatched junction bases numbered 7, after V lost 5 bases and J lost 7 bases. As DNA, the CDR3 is TGTGCCAGCAGCTATGACAGGGTTTCTGAAAAACTGTTTTTT. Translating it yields CASSYDRVSEKLFF.

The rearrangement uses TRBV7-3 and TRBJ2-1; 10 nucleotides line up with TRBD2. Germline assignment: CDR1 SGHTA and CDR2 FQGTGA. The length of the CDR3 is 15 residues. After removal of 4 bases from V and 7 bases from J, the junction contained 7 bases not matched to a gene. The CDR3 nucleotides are TGTGCCAGCAGCTGGACTAGCGGAAGCTCGAATGAGCAGTTCTTC. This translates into CASSWTSGSSNEQFF.

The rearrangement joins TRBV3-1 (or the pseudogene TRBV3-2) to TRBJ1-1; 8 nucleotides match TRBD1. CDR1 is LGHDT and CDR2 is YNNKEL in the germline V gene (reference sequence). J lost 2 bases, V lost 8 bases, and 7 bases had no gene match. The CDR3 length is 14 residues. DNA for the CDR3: TGTGCCAGCCGGGTGACAGGGGATAACACTGAAGCTTTCTTT. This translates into CASRVTGDNTEAFF.

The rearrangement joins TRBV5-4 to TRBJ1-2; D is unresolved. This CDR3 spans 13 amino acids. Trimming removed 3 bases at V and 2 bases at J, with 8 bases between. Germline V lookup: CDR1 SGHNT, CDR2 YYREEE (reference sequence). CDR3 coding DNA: TGTGCCAGCAGCTACGACAAGAACTATGGCTACACCTTC. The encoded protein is CASSYDKNYGYTF.

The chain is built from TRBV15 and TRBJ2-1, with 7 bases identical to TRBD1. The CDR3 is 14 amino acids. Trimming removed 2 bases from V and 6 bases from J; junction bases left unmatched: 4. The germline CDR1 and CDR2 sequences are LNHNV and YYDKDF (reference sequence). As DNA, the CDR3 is TGTGCCACCAGCAGACCCCGGGACAGCAATGAGCAGTTCTTC. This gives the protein CATSRPRDSNEQFF.

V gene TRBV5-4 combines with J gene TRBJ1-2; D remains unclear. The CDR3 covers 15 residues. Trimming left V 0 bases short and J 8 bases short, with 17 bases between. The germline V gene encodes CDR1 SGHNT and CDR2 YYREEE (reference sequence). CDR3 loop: CASSLAFSSRQGYTF. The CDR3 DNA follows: TGTGCCAGCAGCTTGGCGTTCTCCTCCAGGCAGGGCTACACCTTC.